This T cell receptor beta chain originates from a study of regulatory T cells in long-lasting Graves disease. The time point is: newly diagnosed GD, antithyroid drugs for less than 3 months. The TCR library was prepared using RNA isolated from PBMCs. This clonotype was detected a few times. Building of the TCR beta libraries involved iRepertoire HTBI primers and Arm-PCR of CDR3 regions. TCRdb re-analysed the multiplex PCR reads in MiXCR, keeping a single row per CDR3 protein. The sample consists of hundreds of thousands of distinct CDR3 sequences, less than 15% of them appearing once. Looked up from germline, CDR1 is ENHRY and CDR2 is SYGVKD. The V and J ends lost 2 bases and 5 bases respectively, with 19 bases between them. CDR3 size: 17 residues. This sample also appeared in a second study, on T cells in Graves' hyperthyroidism and ophthalmopathy. That source reports: The model foresaw ophthalmopathy a median roughly 6 months prior to onset.

V is TRBV10-3 and J is TRBJ2-1; no clear D gene. The specimen comprised peripheral blood mononuclear cells (PBMCs), sampled at new diagnosis, from a patient treated with antithyroid drugs. The TCR comes from a young man with Graves disease. CDR3 residues: CAISESRYPSVNNEQFF. CDR3 nucleotide sequence: TGTGCCATCAGTGAGAGTCGGTACCCGAGCGTTAACAATGAGCAGTTCTTC.